The sample holds many counts of the clone carrying this T cell receptor (beta chain). The antigen is undetermined. Amplification targeted TCR beta CDR3 regions from RNA transcripts. During a first-round RT-PCR of the TCR CDR3, the HTBI primer set was used. TCRdb itself ran the multiplex PCR reads through MiXCR, one entry per CDR3 protein. The profile shows about 640,000 distinct CDR3 sequences, about 20% of them singletons. This record comes from a study of T cells in Graves' hyperthyroidism and ophthalmopathy. General study results and limits: A model built on 13 V-J features separated ophthalmopathy from stable hyperthyroidism.

The sequence was collected from a man younger than 40 with Graves' ophthalmopathy. Sequencing input: blood.

DNA for the CDR3: TGTGCCAGCACATCTAGCGGGACGGGCGGTGAGCAGTTCTTC. Its protein is CASTSSGTGGEQFF. The rearrangement uses TRBV3-1 and TRBJ2-1; TRBD2 aligns across 9 bases. The CDR3 is 14 residues long. Germline trimming cut 7 bases from V and 9 bases from J; bases unmatched to any gene: 10. The germline V gene encodes CDR1 LGHDT and CDR2 YNNKEL (reference sequence).